This TCR beta chain was found in a study of T cell changes during pregnancy in multiple sclerosis. The CDR3 spans 15 residues. V was trimmed by 2 bases and J by 4 bases, leaving 12 bases between them. Germline assignment: CDR1 WSHSY and CDR2 SAAADI. Sequencing used immunoSEQ multiplex PCR; TCRdb keeps in-frame clones, though not all of them. The sample records some 110,000 clones, roughly 92% being singletons. The sequencing used peripheral blood, collected after pregnancy. This rearrangement joins TRBV10-2 to TRBJ2-1, with D tentatively TRBD1 (6 bases). The TCR originated in a female donor with multiple sclerosis, enrolled in a pregnancy study. The CDR3 DNA reads as TGCGCCAGCAGTGAGCACCGAGGGGGATACAATGAGCAGTTCTTC. Protein product: CASSEHRGGYNEQFF.